This T cell receptor (beta chain) was documented in a study of shared clonotypes between healthy human individuals. As defined, naive CD8 cells were CD45RO-negative and positively selected for CCR7, with terminally differentiated effector memory CD45RA+ cells excluded. The CDR3 loop spans 18 amino acids. V lost 0 bases, J lost 3 bases, and 21 bases lay in between. Looked up from germline, CDR1 is LNHDA and CDR2 is SQIVND (reference sequence). Genomic DNA belonging to each subset was distributed in equal measure over several immunoSEQ plates. Libraries were prepared by immunoSEQ multiplex PCR; TCRdb keeps only in-frame clonotypes and omits some of them. This table holds under 700,000 clones, around 95% found once.

The specimen sequenced was naive CD8+ T cells sorted from blood. The receptor was derived from a woman aged 30 to 39 in good health. This sequence joins TRBV19 and TRBJ2-7; D perhaps matches TRBD1 (6 bases). This CDR3 reads CASSIDGYTGNLLYEQYF. CDR3 nucleotide sequence: TGTGCCAGTAGTATAGATGGGTATACAGGGAATCTACTCTACGAGCAGTACTTC.